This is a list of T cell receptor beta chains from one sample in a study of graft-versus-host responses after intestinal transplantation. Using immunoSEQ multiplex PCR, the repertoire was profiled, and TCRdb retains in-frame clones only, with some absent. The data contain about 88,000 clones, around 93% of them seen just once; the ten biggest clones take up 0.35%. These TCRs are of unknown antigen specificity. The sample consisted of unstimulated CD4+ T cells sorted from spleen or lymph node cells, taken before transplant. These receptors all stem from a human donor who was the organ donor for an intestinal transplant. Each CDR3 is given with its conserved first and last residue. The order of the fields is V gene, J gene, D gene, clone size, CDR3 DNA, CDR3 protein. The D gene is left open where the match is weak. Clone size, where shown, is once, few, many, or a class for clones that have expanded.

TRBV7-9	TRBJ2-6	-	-	TGTGCCAGCACCCCGGGTTCTGGGGCCAACGTCCTGACTTTC	CASTPGSGANVLTF
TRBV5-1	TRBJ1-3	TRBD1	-	TGCGCCAGCAGCAGGGGGACAGGGCCCTCTGGAAACACCATATATTTT	CASSRGTGPSGNTIYF
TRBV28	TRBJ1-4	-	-	TGTGCCAGCAGCCCTCCACGGGTTAATCTGTTTTTT	CASSPPRVNLFF
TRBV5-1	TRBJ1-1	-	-	TGCGCCAGCAGCTTGCAGGGTTCGTCCACTGAAGCTTTCTTT	CASSLQGSSTEAFF
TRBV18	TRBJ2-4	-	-	TGTGCCAGCTCACCAATAGCGGACCTAGCCAAAAACATTCAGTACTTC	CASSPIADLAKNIQYF
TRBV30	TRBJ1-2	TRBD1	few	TGTGCCGGACCGCGTGGGACAGTGGGGGACTATGGCTACACCTTC	CAGPRGTVGDYGYTF
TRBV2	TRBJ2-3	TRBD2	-	TGTGCCAGCAGTGAACGTAGCGGGAGTTTGACAGATACGCAGTATTTT	CASSERSGSLTDTQYF
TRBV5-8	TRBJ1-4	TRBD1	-	TGTGCCAGCAGCTCCCCGGGACAGGGGAGGGAAAAACTGTTTTTT	CASSSPGQGREKLFF
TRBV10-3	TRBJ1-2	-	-	TGTGCCATCAAGCCAAATCCGCATTTCTTGCATGGCTACACCTTC	CAIKPNPHFLHGYTF
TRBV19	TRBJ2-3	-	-	TGTGCCAGTAGACCCCAAAGGGGGGGAGCCACAGATACGCAGTATTTT	CASRPQRGGATDTQYF
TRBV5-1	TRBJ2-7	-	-	TGCGCCAGCAGCTTGACAGTTAACTACGAGCAGTACTTC	CASSLTVNYEQYF
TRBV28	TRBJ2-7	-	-	TGTGCCAGCAGTTCGTCCCCAACAGGAGCCTACGAGCAGTACTTC	CASSSSPTGAYEQYF
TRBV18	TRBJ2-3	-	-	TGTGCCAGCGTGGCCCAAGTTTTCACAGATACGCAGTATTTT	CASVAQVFTDTQYF
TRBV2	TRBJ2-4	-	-	TGTGCCAGCAGTGAAGACAACGCGGGCAAAAACATTCAGTACTTC	CASSEDNAGKNIQYF
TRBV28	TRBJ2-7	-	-	TGTGCCAGCAGACCAGGGTCCCCTCCCAACGAGCAGTACTTC	CASRPGSPPNEQYF
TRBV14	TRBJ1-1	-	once	TGTGCCAGCACCGTCGTCGGAGGGAGTGAAGCTTTCTTT	CASTVVGGSEAFF
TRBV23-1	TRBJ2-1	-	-	TGCGCCAGCAGTCAAGAGCCGGGACATAACTACAATGAGCAGTTCTTC	CASSQEPGHNYNEQFF
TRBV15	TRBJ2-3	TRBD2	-	TGTGCCACCAGCGCAAGGACTAGCGGGGGGGATACGCAGTATTTT	CATSARTSGGDTQYF
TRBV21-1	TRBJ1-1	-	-	TGTGCCAGCAGCGGAGACCAGGGGGCTTTATGCCTGAACACTGAAGCTTTCTTT	CASSGDQGALCLNTEAFF
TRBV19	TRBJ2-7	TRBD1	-	TGTGCCAGTAGTAAACGGACAGGGGACTACGAGCAGTACTTC	CASSKRTGDYEQYF
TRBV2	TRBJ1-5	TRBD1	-	TGTGCCAGCAGTTTCGACAGGGCTGGCAATCAGCCCCAGCATTTT	CASSFDRAGNQPQHF
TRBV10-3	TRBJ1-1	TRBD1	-	TGTGCCATCCGAGGGACAGGGGACACTGAAGCTTTCTTT	CAIRGTGDTEAFF
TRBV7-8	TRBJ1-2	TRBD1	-	TGTGCCAGCAGCTTGGTGTACGGGACAGGGCCCAACTATGGCTACACCTTC	CASSLVYGTGPNYGYTF
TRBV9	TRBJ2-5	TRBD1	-	TGTGCCAGCAGCCCGGGACAGTTAAAAGAGACCCAGTACTTC	CASSPGQLKETQYF
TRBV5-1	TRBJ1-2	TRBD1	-	TGCGCCAGCAGATTGGGACAGGGTGACATCTATGGCTACACCTTC	CASRLGQGDIYGYTF
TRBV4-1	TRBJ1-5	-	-	TGCGCCAGCAGCCAAGTAGGGGCTCAGCCCCAGCATTTT	CASSQVGAQPQHF
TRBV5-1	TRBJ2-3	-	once	TGCGCCAGCAGCTTGGGTTACACAGATACGCAGTATTTT	CASSLGYTDTQYF
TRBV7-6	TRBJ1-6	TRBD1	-	TGTGCCAGCAGCTTAAGGGGGGCAGGGGGGCAGAATTCACCCCTCCACTTT	CASSLRGAGGQNSPLHF
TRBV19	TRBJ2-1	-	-	TGTGCCAGTAGTCCACAAGGGACACGCGTAAATCGCGAGCAGTTCTTC	CASSPQGTRVNREQFF
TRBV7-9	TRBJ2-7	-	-	TGTGCCAGCAGCTTCCAGCCGGGGTACGAGCAGTACTTC	CASSFQPGYEQYF
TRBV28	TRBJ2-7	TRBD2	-	TGTGCCAGCAGTTTGGTAGCGGGAGGCAAGTACTTC	CASSLVAGGKYF
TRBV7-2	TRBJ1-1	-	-	TGTGCCAGCAGCTTAGTAAGGGGGAACACTGAAGCTTTCTTT	CASSLVRGNTEAFF
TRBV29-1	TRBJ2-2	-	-	TGCAGCGGTACCGGGACTGAGACCGGGGAGCTGTTTTTT	CSGTGTETGELFF
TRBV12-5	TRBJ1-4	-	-	TGTGCTAGTGGTTTGACAGTCAATGAAAAACTGTTTTTT	CASGLTVNEKLFF
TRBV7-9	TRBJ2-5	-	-	TGTGCCAGCAGCTTACTAGTCAGCAAAGAGACCCAGTACTTC	CASSLLVSKETQYF
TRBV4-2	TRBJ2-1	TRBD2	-	TGTGCCAGCAGCCACCCAGGGACTAGCGGCTACAATGAGCAGTTCTTC	CASSHPGTSGYNEQFF
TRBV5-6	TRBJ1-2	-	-	TGTGCCAGCACCTACCGGGCAGACAGCCTCTATGGCTACACCTTC	CASTYRADSLYGYTF
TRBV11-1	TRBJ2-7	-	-	TGTGCCAGCAGCCCGCAGCGGAGCTCCTACGAGCAGTACTTC	CASSPQRSSYEQYF
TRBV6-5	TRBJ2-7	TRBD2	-	TGTGCCAGCAGTTACTCGGTACTAGCGGGAGAGGGCGAGCAGTACTTC	CASSYSVLAGEGEQYF
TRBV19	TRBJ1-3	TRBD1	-	TGTGCCAGTAATCGGGGACAGGCATCTCCCAACTCTGGAAACACCATATATTTT	CASNRGQASPNSGNTIYF
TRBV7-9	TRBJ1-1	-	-	TGTGCCAGCAGCGTAGGGAGTTTGAACACTGAAGCTTTCTTT	CASSVGSLNTEAFF
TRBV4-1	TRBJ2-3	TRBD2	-	TGCGCCAGCAGCCGGACTAGCGGGGCTACACACACAGATACGCAGTATTTT	CASSRTSGATHTDTQYF
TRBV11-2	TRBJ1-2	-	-	TGTGCCAGCAGCTTAGGGGAGTATGGCTACACCTTC	CASSLGEYGYTF
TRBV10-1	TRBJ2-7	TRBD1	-	TGCGCCAGCGCAAAAGATGACAGGGTAGGGTCCGAGCAGTACTTC	CASAKDDRVGSEQYF
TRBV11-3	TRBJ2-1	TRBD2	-	TGTGCCAGCAGCTCTCCCTCTGGCGGGGGGGCTGTTAATGAGCAGTTCTTC	CASSSPSGGGAVNEQFF
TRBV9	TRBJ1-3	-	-	TGTGCCAGCAGCCCACACCCAACTGGAAACACCATATATTTT	CASSPHPTGNTIYF
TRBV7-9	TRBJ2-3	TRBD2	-	TGTGCCAGCAGCTTGGGGGGGGACACAGATACGCAGTATTTT	CASSLGGDTDTQYF
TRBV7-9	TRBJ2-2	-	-	TGTGCCAGCAGCGGAGCGGGCACCGGGGAGCTGTTTTTT	CASSGAGTGELFF
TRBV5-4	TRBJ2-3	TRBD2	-	TGTGCCAGCAGCTTGGTACGGGGGGGGCGGGCGGATACGCAGTATTTT	CASSLVRGGRADTQYF
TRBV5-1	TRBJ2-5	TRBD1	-	TGCGCCAGCAGCTTGGGGACAGGGCCAGAGACCCAGTACTTC	CASSLGTGPETQYF
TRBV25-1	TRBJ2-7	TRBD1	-	TGTGCCAGCAGTCCTCGGACAGGGAGTTTCTACGAGCAGTACTTC	CASSPRTGSFYEQYF
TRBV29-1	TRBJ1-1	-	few	TGCAGCGTTGTTGACACCCTTATGAACACTGAAGCTTTCTTT	CSVVDTLMNTEAFF
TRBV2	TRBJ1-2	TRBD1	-	TGTGCCAGCAGGGCCGGGACAGGGGCAGGCTACACCTTC	CASRAGTGAGYTF
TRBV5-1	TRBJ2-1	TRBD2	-	TGCGCCAGCAGTGCTGAAGCGGGGGGGCTCCGGTATTATGAGCAGTTCTTC	CASSAEAGGLRYYEQFF